This passage covers 14 T cell receptor beta chains from one sample sequenced in a study of tumor-infiltrating lymphocytes in localized non-small cell lung cancer. Clones were read by immunoSEQ multiplex PCR, and TCRdb kept only the in-frame ones, dropping some. The repertoire includes approximately 13,000 clones, about 63% of them detected once, and about 8.5% sits in the top ten. Sequencing was done on a sample of lung tumor tissue. All receptors derive from a human donor with non-small cell lung cancer.

This chain connects TRBV18 to TRBJ1-6; TRBD1 matches 10 bases. Trimming at V came to 4 bases and at J to 3 bases, leaving 6 bases not matched to a gene. The germline V gene encodes CDR1 KGHSH and CDR2 LQKENI. This CDR3 comprises 17 residues. In DNA, the CDR3 is TGTGCCAGCTCACTGTCCGGGACAGGGGTCTATAATTCACCCCTCCACTTT. This sequence encodes CASSLSGTGVYNSPLHF. Combining the CDR3 with reference TRBV18 and TRBJ1-6 gives the whole variable domain NAGVMQNPRHLVRRRGQEARLRCSPMKGHSHVYWYRQLPEEGLKFMVYLQKENIIDESGMPKERFSAEFPKEGPSILRIQQVVRGDSAAYFCASSLSGTGVYNSPLHFGNGTRLTVT.

This CDR3 is CASSGLSSGANVLTF. The CDR3, as DNA: TGTGCCAGCAGTGGACTGAGCTCTGGGGCCAACGTCCTGACTTTC. The gene calls are TRBV6-1 and TRBJ2-6; unclear D gene. In germline, CDR1 is MNHNS, CDR2 SASEGT. This CDR3 comprises 15 residues. Trimming pared 4 bases from V and 0 bases from J, leaving 7 bases between.

The chain couples TRBV27 to TRBJ2-1; TRBD1 is a possible D gene (5 bases). Germline-derived CDR1 and CDR2 are MNHEY and SMNVEV (reference sequence). The CDR3 extends over 13 amino acids. Trimming removed 3 bases from V and 7 bases from J, with 10 bases in between. In nucleotides, the CDR3 is TGTGCCAGCAGTTTTAGGCAGGGAAATGAGCAGTTCTTC. This sequence encodes CASSFRQGNEQFF.

This clone is termed medium-sized (0.01 to 0.1%). CDR3 residues: CASSLGQNNEKLFF. CDR3 DNA sequence: TGTGCCAGCAGCCTGGGGCAGAATAATGAAAAACTGTTTTTT. The V gene is TRBV5-6, the J gene TRBJ1-4; D is perhaps TRBD1 (5 bases). The CDR3 has 14 amino acids. CDR1 is SGHDT, CDR2 YYEEEE, per germline. V gave up 4 bases and J gave up 4 bases, with 11 bases separating them.

CDR3 loop: CASSLLAGGPNTQYF. CDR3 sequence (DNA): TGTGCCAGCAGTTTACTAGCGGGGGGGCCGAATACGCAGTATTTT. The V and J genes are TRBV27 and TRBJ2-3, with 12 bases fitting TRBD2. The CDR3 length is 15 residues. Trimming took 2 bases from V and 7 from J; bases not matched to a gene: 4. CDR1 MNHEY and CDR2 SMNVEV come from the germline V gene (reference sequence).

The chain has TRBV27 and TRBJ1-6; D gene ambiguous. Per the germline V gene, CDR1 is MNHEY and CDR2 is SMNVEV (reference sequence). The V end was cut by 3 bases, the J end by 10 bases, with 13 bases between. This CDR3 contains 14 residues. The CDR3 reads CASSLNGALSPLHF. The CDR3 coding sequence is TGTGCCAGCAGTTTGAACGGAGCTTTGTCACCCCTCCACTTT.

The chain links TRBV5-8 to TRBJ1-1; the D gene is possibly TRBD1 (5 bases). The CDR3 runs 14 residues. V lost 1 base and J lost 4, with 11 bases in between. CDR1 SGHTS and CDR2 YDEGEE come from the germline V gene. In nucleotides, the CDR3 is TGTGCCAGCAGCTTGTTCCGGGGCGGCACTGAAGCTTTCTTT. Its translation is CASSLFRGGTEAFF.

This clone was seen once. The CDR3: CSVSGRGDEQYF. CDR3 in DNA: TGCAGCGTGTCTGGGAGGGGCGACGAGCAGTACTTC. The chain couples TRBV29-1 to TRBJ2-5; 7 nucleotides align to TRBD2. The J call may be incorrect, as the DNA end agrees better with TRBJ2-7. The CDR3 is 12 amino acids. Germline assignment: CDR1 SQVTM and CDR2 ANQGSEA.

V usage is TRBV6-1 and J usage is TRBJ1-1; D uncertain. This CDR3 has 14 amino acids. Trimming left V 5 bases short and J 3 bases short, with 13 bases between. Germline values: CDR1 MNHNS, CDR2 SASEGT. CDR3 loop: CASSPWGSDTEAFF. In DNA form, the CDR3 reads TGTGCCAGCAGTCCATGGGGTTCGGACACTGAAGCTTTCTTT.

The gene calls are TRBV9 and TRBJ2-1; a possible D gene is TRBD1 (5 bases). V dropped 4 bases and J dropped 7 bases, with 18 bases sitting between them. Germline lookup yields CDR1 SGDLS and CDR2 YYNGEE. The length of the CDR3 is 15 residues. The CDR3 nucleotides read TGTGCCAGCAGCTATATAGGGGCCCAGGAGAATGAGCAGTTCTTC. This codes for CASSYIGAQENEQFF.

The V call is TRBV9, the J call TRBJ1-2; tentatively, D is TRBD1 (5 bases). Germline V gene data show CDR1 as SGDLS and CDR2 as YYNGEE. Trimming took off 4 bases at V and 4 bases at J, with 20 bases between the two ends. CDR3 length equals 16 residues. The CDR3 spells CASSPREGALGYGYTF. The CDR3 bases are TGTGCCAGCAGCCCTCGGGAAGGGGCCTTAGGCTATGGCTACACCTTC.

The chain is built from TRBV6-1 and TRBJ1-6; 9 bases are shared with TRBD1. Germline V lookup: CDR1 MNHNS, CDR2 SASEGT. Trimming took 5 bases from V and 8 from J; bases not matched to a gene: 4. The CDR3 runs 14 residues. CDR3 nucleotide sequence: TGTGCCAGCAGTCTGGACAGGGGTGATTCACCCCTCCACTTT. This gives the protein CASSLDRGDSPLHF.

This chain connects TRBV19 to TRBJ2-7; 10 nucleotides align to TRBD1. The V gene end was trimmed by 3 bases and the J gene end by 5 bases; junction bases not matched to a gene: 4. Germline CDR1 reads LNHDA; CDR2 reads SQIVND (reference sequence). This CDR3 spans 14 amino acids. CDR3 residues: CASSIGTGVHEQYF. The CDR3, as DNA: TGTGCCAGTAGTATCGGGACAGGGGTGCACGAGCAGTACTTC.

This clone occurred once. CDR3 sequence: CASRGPLSSYEQYF. The CDR3 coding sequence is TGTGCCAGCAGGGGACCGTTGAGCTCCTACGAGCAGTACTTC. The chain uses TRBV27 and TRBJ2-7, with D perhaps assigned TRBD1 or TRBD2 (5 bases each). The CDR3 loop spans 14 amino acids. Germline assignment: CDR1 MNHEY and CDR2 SMNVEV (reference sequence). Between the trimmed V and J ends, which lost 6 bases and 0 bases, there was a span of 12 bases.